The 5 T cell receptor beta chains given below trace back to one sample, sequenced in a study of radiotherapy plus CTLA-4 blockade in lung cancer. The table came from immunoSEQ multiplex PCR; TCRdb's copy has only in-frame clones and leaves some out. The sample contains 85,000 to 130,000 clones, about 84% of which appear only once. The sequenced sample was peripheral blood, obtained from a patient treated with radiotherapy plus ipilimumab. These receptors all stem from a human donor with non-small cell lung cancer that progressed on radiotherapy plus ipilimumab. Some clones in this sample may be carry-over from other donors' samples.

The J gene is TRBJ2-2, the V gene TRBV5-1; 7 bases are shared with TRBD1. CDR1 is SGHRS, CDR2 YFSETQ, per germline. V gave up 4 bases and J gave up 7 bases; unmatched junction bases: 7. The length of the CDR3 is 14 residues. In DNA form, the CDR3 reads TGCGCCAGCAGCATCCCAACAGGGGACGGGGAGCTGTTTTTT. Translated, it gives CASSIPTGDGELFF.

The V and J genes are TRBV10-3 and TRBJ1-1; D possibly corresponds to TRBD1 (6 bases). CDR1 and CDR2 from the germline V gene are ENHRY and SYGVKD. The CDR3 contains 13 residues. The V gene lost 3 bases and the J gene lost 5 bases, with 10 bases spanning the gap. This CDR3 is CAISDQQGTEAFF. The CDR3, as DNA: TGTGCCATCAGTGATCAACAGGGAACTGAAGCTTTCTTT.

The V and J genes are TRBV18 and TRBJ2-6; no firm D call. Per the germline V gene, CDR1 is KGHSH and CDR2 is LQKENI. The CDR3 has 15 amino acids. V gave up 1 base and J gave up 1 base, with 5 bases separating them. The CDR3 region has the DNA TGTGCCAGCTCACCACGCGTGTCTGGGGCCAACGTCCTGACTTTC. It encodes CASSPRVSGANVLTF.

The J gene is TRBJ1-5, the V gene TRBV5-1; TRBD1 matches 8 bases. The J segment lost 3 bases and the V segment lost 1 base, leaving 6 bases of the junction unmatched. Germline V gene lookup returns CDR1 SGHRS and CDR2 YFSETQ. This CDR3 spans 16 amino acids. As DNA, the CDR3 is TGCGCCAGCAGCTTGTCCGGGACAGGTCACAATCAGCCCCAGCATTTT. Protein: CASSLSGTGHNQPQHF.

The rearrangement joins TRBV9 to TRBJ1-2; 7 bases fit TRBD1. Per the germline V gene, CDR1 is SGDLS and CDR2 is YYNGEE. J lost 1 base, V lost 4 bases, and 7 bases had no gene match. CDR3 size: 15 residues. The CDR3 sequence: CASSTRQGGNYGYTF. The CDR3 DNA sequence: TGTGCCAGCAGCACCCGACAGGGTGGTAACTATGGCTACACCTTC.